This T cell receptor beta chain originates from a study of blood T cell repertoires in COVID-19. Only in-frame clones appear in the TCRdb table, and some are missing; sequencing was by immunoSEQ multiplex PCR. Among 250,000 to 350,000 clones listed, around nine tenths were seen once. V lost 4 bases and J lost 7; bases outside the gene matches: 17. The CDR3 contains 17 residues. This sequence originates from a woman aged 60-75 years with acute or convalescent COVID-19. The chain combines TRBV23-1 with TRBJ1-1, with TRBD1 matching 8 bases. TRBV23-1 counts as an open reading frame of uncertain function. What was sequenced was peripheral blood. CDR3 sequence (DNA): TGCGCCAGCAGTCCAACGCATCACCGGGACAGGCGACTTGAAGCTTTCTTT. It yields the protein CASSPTHHRDRRLEAFF.